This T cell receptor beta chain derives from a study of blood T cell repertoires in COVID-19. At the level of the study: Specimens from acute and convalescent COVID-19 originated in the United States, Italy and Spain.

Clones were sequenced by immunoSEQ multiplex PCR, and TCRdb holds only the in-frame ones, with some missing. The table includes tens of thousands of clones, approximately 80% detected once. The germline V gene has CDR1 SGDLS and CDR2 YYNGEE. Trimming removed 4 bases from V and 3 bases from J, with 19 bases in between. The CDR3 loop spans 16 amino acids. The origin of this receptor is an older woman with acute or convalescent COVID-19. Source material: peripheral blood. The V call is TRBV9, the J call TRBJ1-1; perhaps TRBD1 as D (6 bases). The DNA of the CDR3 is TGTGCCAGCAGCATACCACGCGGGGGGCTGGACACTGAAGCTTTCTTT. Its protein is CASSIPRGGLDTEAFF.